One T cell receptor beta chain is described in this entry. Antigen specificity is unknown. Sequencing used immunoSEQ multiplex PCR; TCRdb keeps in-frame clones, though not all of them. The top ten hold less than 4.5% of the sample, which has under 45,000 clones, 80% to 95% seen once. The data derive from a study of graft-versus-host responses after intestinal transplantation. Points from the study as a whole: Those patients showing graft-donor T cell macrochimerism displayed high graft-versus-host to host-versus-graft clonal ratios in allografts. GvH clones were found in recipient marrow; some appeared first in ileum or blood.

Germline CDR1 and CDR2: MNHEY and SVGAGI. V was shortened by 8 bases and J by 0 bases, with 16 bases between the two germline ends. This CDR3 is built from 15 residues. The chain joins TRBV6-5 to TRBJ1-2; D unclear. The clonotype originates from a human patient who received an intestinal transplant, so some T cells may come from the graft donor. The sample here was PBMCs, taken approximately 700 days after intestinal transplantation. The CDR3 DNA reads TGTGCCAGCTATGGTCGGAGGGTTACTAACTATGGCTACACCTTC. It specifies CASYGRRVTNYGYTF.